This T cell receptor beta chain was documented in a study of monozygotic twins with cystic fibrosis. Regarding this clone: As yet, its antigen is unknown.

TCRdb's table, derived via immunoSEQ multiplex PCR, lists solely in-frame clones and lacks some. The repertoire holds roughly 20,000 clones, with about 97% as singletons. The CDR3 has 12 amino acids. The germline V gene has CDR1 SGHTA and CDR2 FQGNSA. V was shortened by 5 bases and J by 15 bases, with 17 bases between the two germline ends. The study's findings and limits: Monozygotic CF twins shared more identical nucleotide clonotypes than unrelated patients. Clonality was generally low (median about 0.0097), higher in the most severe patients.

The sequence derives from a woman under 40 with cystic fibrosis. The V and J genes are TRBV7-2 and TRBJ2-1, with D possibly being TRBD2 (5 bases). Sequenced: blood. The CDR3 sequence is CASSPRIGDAFF. As DNA, the CDR3 is TGTGCCAGCAGCCCCCGAATCGGGGATGCGTTCTTC.